This TCR beta chain was sequenced in a study of T cell clonotyping in hematopoietic cell transplantation. Germline lookup yields CDR1 LNHDA and CDR2 SQIVND (reference sequence). CDR3 length equals 15 residues. J lost 6 bases, V lost 6 bases, and 7 bases had no gene match. The table came from immunoSEQ multiplex PCR; TCRdb's copy has only in-frame clones and leaves some out. Of 13,000 or so clones in the sample, roughly 92% were seen once. The receptor was isolated from a female patient aged 45-65 years who had an allogeneic stem cell transplant from an unrelated donor, so the T cells may come from the graft donor. Some clones in this sample may be carry-over from other donors' samples. The material sequenced was PBMCs, taken 100 days after allogeneic stem cell transplant. The V call is TRBV19, the J call TRBJ2-1, with 11 positions matching TRBD1. The CDR3 DNA reads TGTGCCAGTAGCACAGCCGGGACAGGGGGCAATGAGCAGTTCTTC. It codes for CASSTAGTGGNEQFF.